This TCR beta chain was documented in a study of T cells in Graves' hyperthyroidism and ophthalmopathy (dated by TCRdb to between 2017 and 2020). Background for the entire study: Peripheral blood was collected at initial diagnosis, before any treatment. TCR V-J signatures able to tell the groups apart were searched for in a discovery cohort of 100 patients, of whom more than 40 had Graves' ophthalmopathy and 57 had stable Graves' hyperthyroidism. Prospective prediction of ophthalmopathy was tested in an independent validation cohort consisting of fewer than 20 hyperthyroidism patients and approximately 16 patients who later progressed to ophthalmopathy. The 95 to 100 discovery patients were randomly split 7:3 into training and test sets. Thyroid tissue and blood T-cell repertoires from about 6 Graves' hyperthyroidism patients were also compared in the study. After sampling, hyperthyroidism patients received methimazole starting at 30 mg daily, and ophthalmopathy patients received high-dose intravenous methylprednisolone. TCR Vbeta CDR3 sequencing of roughly 140 peripheral blood samples (roughly 43 ophthalmopathy, 75 to 80 hyperthyroidism and 17 progressor patients) is reported in the paper.

A patient counted as having stable Graves' hyperthyroidism if no progression to ophthalmopathy occurred over 18 months of follow-up. The hyperthyroidism patients were between 18 and 65 years old and newly diagnosed, with a disease duration of less than 2 months. Patients with uncontrolled infections, other autoimmune diseases, pregnancy or lactation were excluded. Diagnoses were based on clinical symptoms, serum thyroxine and TRAb, thyroid ultrasound and orbital computed tomography. PBMCs were separated from 10 ml of fresh peripheral blood using Ficoll-Paque density gradient centrifugation. Total RNA was extracted with Trizol reagent, and quality was checked on an Agilent 2100 Bioanalyzer. Its CDR3 holds 16 amino acids, cysteine through phenylalanine. CDR3 DNA only is kept here, 48 bases in frame from base 1. From the germline V gene (reference sequence), CDR1 is GTSNPN and CDR2 is SVGIG. Turning to this clonotype: Its specific antigen is unknown. Since a much larger clone is just one base distant, this may be a read error.

The TCR beta CDR3 regions were amplified from the RNA transcripts. For the first round of RT-PCR on the TCR CDR3, the HTBI primer set was used together with the Qiagen OneStep RT-PCR kit. Libraries were constructed in a second round of multiplex PCR, after which size selection and purification were performed. Paired-end sequencing of the libraries was performed with 100 bp reads on an Illumina HiSeq2000. In the paper's pipeline: SOAPnuke was used to process the raw data, removing reads that contained adapters or uncalled bases, had a mean Phred below 15, or lacked an exact match to the constant primer or identifier. COPE v1.2.5 was used to merge high-quality paired reads, and clonotypes were defined as unique nucleotide sequences. Clonotypes were aligned to IMGT TRBV, TRBD and TRBJ reference segments using MiTCR v1.1. Only V-J combinations with frequency above 0.0001, covering about 99% of repertoires, were analysed. The TCS score was defined as F50 (clonal expansion) divided by E x V (chaos), with BLOSUM62-based TCRdist calculated between CDR3 peptides within each V-J. Welch's t-statistics and random forest reduced just over 500 V-J features to 13, which were used in a naive Bayes classifier (R e1071). TCRdb reran the public reads through fastp at Q25 and MiXCR, keeping productive beta chains. Identical CDR3 protein sequences are pooled into one entry, listed with their most common genes and DNA. TCRdb's processing, not the authors' own work, is the source of the V and J calls. The sample table shows hundreds of thousands of distinct CDR3 sequences, and 14% are seen once. The top ten constitute 10% of the sample.

The full study reports these points: A 13 V-J signature model separated ophthalmopathy from stable hyperthyroidism, with approximately 87% sensitivity and approximately 81% specificity in cross-validation and 80%/75% in testing. Most expanded thyroid clonotypes (frequency above 0.001) were also detected in blood, a finding suggesting that blood repertoires may reflect thyroid immune responses. In validation, progression to ophthalmopathy was predicted by the model with approximately 67% sensitivity and 72% to 85% specificity, a median of approximately 7.1 months before onset. Sample size was not statistically predetermined, and investigators were not blinded to group allocation.

The material sequenced was blood. The source of this sequence is a young woman with Graves' hyperthyroidism. The sequence links TRBV30 to TRBJ2-3; possibly the D gene is TRBD2, per 6 matching bases. The nucleotides are TGTGCCCGGAGTCCACCGGGACTGGGTTTTTTTGATACGCAGTATTTT. The encoded protein is CARSPPGLGFFDTQYF.